This is a list of T cell receptor beta chains from one sample in a study of blood T cell repertoires in COVID-19. TCRdb's table, derived via immunoSEQ multiplex PCR, lists solely in-frame clones and lacks some. The table records some 220,000 clones, about 85% of them present only once. Source material: peripheral blood. The receptor set was obtained from a woman aged 18-29 years who had recovered from COVID-19. CDR3s include the opening cysteine and the closing phenylalanine or tryptophan. D genes are given only for firm matches. Clone size is stated in some rows and not others, as once, few, many or a class when expanded.

TGTGCCAGCAGTTTATCCACTAGCGGGACTCTCTACAATGAGCAGTTCTTC CASSLSTSGTLYNEQFF TRBD2 TRBJ2-1 once TRBV27
TGTGCCAGCAGCTCACAGGGAGGGGCCTACGAGCAGTACTTC CASSSQGGAYEQYF . TRBJ2-7 . TRBV7-2
TGTGCCAGCAGCTTTGGAGGGTATGGCTACACCTTC CASSFGGYGYTF . TRBJ1-2 . TRBV7-8
TGTGCCAGCAGTGTCCTGGGACAGAGCTCTGGAAACACCATATATTTT CASSVLGQSSGNTIYF TRBD1 TRBJ1-3 . TRBV2
TGCAGCGTAGGCGGGACGGACAGGGGGGGAACTGAAGCTTTCTTT CSVGGTDRGGTEAFF TRBD1 TRBJ1-1 . TRBV29-1
TGTGCCTGGAGTGAGCTAGCGGGCTACAATGAGCAGTTCTTC CAWSELAGYNEQFF TRBD2 TRBJ2-1 once TRBV30
TGTGCCATCAGTCCCGGGACAGCCGGTCCTGAAGCTTTCTTT CAISPGTAGPEAFF TRBD1 TRBJ1-1 . TRBV10-3
TGTGCCACCAGCCGGTCCCTCGCGAACACCGGGGAGCTGTTTTTT CATSRSLANTGELFF . TRBJ2-2 . TRBV15
TGCAGCGTTGAAGTGTTCGGGACAGGGAAAGAGAACACCGGGGAGCTGTTTTTT CSVEVFGTGKENTGELFF TRBD1 TRBJ2-2 . TRBV29-1
TGCGCCAGCAGGGGACTAGCGGGAGGGACCGGGGAGCTGTTTTTT CASRGLAGGTGELFF TRBD2 TRBJ2-2 . TRBV5-1
TGCGCCAGCAGCCAAGGAACTACCGATTTTAGCTATGGCTACACCTTC CASSQGTTDFSYGYTF . TRBJ1-2 . TRBV4-3
TGTGCCTGGAGTGTAGCACGAACCTCTAGCACAGATACGCAGTATTTT CAWSVARTSSTDTQYF . TRBJ2-3 . TRBV30
TGTGCCAGCAGCTTATCTATAGCGGGTCTATTGTACGAGCAGTACTTC CASSLSIAGLLYEQYF TRBD2 TRBJ2-7 . TRBV11-2
TGTGCCTGGAGGGGGCCCCATGAGCAGTTCTTC CAWRGPHEQFF . TRBJ2-1 once TRBV30
TGTGCCAGCAGCTTGGACGGACTAGCGGGAGTTAACACCGGGGAGCTGTTTTTT CASSLDGLAGVNTGELFF TRBD2 TRBJ2-2 . TRBV5-6
TGTGCTAGTGGTTTGAAGGGACTAGCGGGAGTTAGGACAGATACGCAGTATTTT CASGLKGLAGVRTDTQYF TRBD2 TRBJ2-3 once TRBV12-5
TGTGCCAGCAGCTTAGAAGGGACTTTGAATGAGCAGTTCTTC CASSLEGTLNEQFF . TRBJ2-1 . TRBV11-3
TGTGCCAGCAGTTTCAGGGAATCGAGCGGCTACACCTTC CASSFRESSGYTF . TRBJ1-2 . TRBV6-2/TRBV6-3
TGTGCCAGCCAGACAGGGGGTAGCAATCAGCCCCAGCATTTT CASQTGGSNQPQHF TRBD1 TRBJ1-5 . TRBV19
TGTGCCAGCAGTTTCAGGATGACTAACTATGGCTACACCTTC CASSFRMTNYGYTF . TRBJ1-2 . TRBV27
TGTGCCAGCAGCTTAAGCGGCCAAGAGACCCAGTACTTC CASSLSGQETQYF . TRBJ2-5 . TRBV7-3
TGTGCCAGCAGAGCAGCGATAGGGGGAAGCTCTGGGGCCAACGTCCTGACTTTC CASRAAIGGSSGANVLTF . TRBJ2-6 . TRBV2
TGTGCCAGCAGTTGGGGCGGTCCTACTTCGCAGTTCTTC CASSWGGPTSQFF . TRBJ2-1 . TRBV12-3/TRBV12-4
TGTGCCACCAGCAGAGGAAGGGAGGGGACAGAAGCTTTCTTT CATSRGREGTEAFF . TRBJ1-1 . TRBV15
TGTGCCAGTAGTTACAGGGGGCGCGGGACTGAAGCTTTCTTT CASSYRGRGTEAFF TRBD1 TRBJ1-1 . TRBV19
TGTGCCAGCAGCTCCGAGACTAGCGGGAGCACAGATACGCAGTATTTT CASSSETSGSTDTQYF TRBD2 TRBJ2-3 . TRBV7-3
TGTGCCAGCAGCTTAGACCGGAGGGGAGCTAATGAAAAACTGTTTTTT CASSLDRRGANEKLFF . TRBJ1-4 . TRBV13
TGTGCCAGCAGTTTCAGCGACAGGGACCCTGGAAACACCATATATTTT CASSFSDRDPGNTIYF TRBD1 TRBJ1-3 few TRBV28
TGTGCCAGCAGGGCGGGACTAGGCACAGATACGCAGTATTTT CASRAGLGTDTQYF TRBD2 TRBJ2-3 once TRBV6-5
TGTGCCAGCAGCGAGTACACCGGGACTAGCGATTACGAGCAGTACTTC CASSEYTGTSDYEQYF TRBD2 TRBJ2-7 . TRBV7-8
TGTGCCAGCAGTTACGCAGGGGGCACTGAAGCTTTCTTT CASSYAGGTEAFF TRBD1 TRBJ1-1 . TRBV6-2/TRBV6-3
TGTGCCTGGAGAACGCGGACTAGCGGGATCCACGAGCAGTACTTC CAWRTRTSGIHEQYF TRBD2 TRBJ2-7 . TRBV30
TGTGCCAGCAGCCCGGTCACCTACGAGCAGTACTTC CASSPVTYEQYF . TRBJ2-7 . TRBV7-9
TGTGCCAGCTCACCGACAGTTGAGCAGTTCTTC CASSPTVEQFF . TRBJ2-1 . TRBV18
TGTGCCAGCAGCCAGGGACTAGCGGGAGCCGAGACCCAGTACTTC CASSQGLAGAETQYF TRBD2 TRBJ2-5 . TRBV3-1/TRBV3-2
TGTGCCAGCAGCTCTTCGGGCACTGAAGCTTTCTTT CASSSSGTEAFF . TRBJ1-1 . TRBV6-2/TRBV6-3
TGTGCCAGCAGCACAGAGTACAGCAATCAGCCCCAGCATTTT CASSTEYSNQPQHF . TRBJ1-5 . TRBV11-1
TGTGCCAGCAGCCCCCGACAGGGGTCGAACACTGAAGCTTTCTTT CASSPRQGSNTEAFF TRBD1 TRBJ1-1 . TRBV7-2
TGTGCCACCAGTGATTCCCCGGTCGCGGGAGTACAGCAGTTCTTC CATSDSPVAGVQQFF TRBD2 TRBJ2-1 once TRBV24-1
TGCGCCAGCAGCCAGGGGGGTCATGAGCAGTTCTTC CASSQGGHEQFF . TRBJ2-1 . TRBV5-1
TGCGCCAGCAGCCAAGATCACGGGGAAAGTCAGCCCCAGCATTTT CASSQDHGESQPQHF . TRBJ1-5 . TRBV4-3
TGCGCCAGCAGTGGGGACAGGGTTCAGCCCCAGCATTTT CASSGDRVQPQHF TRBD1 TRBJ1-5 . TRBV10-2
TGTGCCAGCAGTTACCTAGCGGGCTACGAGCAGTACTTC CASSYLAGYEQYF TRBD2 TRBJ2-7 . TRBV6-2/TRBV6-3
TGTGCCAGCAGGCAGGGACTGCCGTACCAAGAGACCCAGTACTTC CASRQGLPYQETQYF . TRBJ2-5 . TRBV7-6
TGTGCCAGTAGAGTGCCAGGGGAATTCGGCGGCTATGGCTACACCTTC CASRVPGEFGGYGYTF . TRBJ1-2 . TRBV19
TGTGCCAGCAGCCCCCACCAGACTAGCGGCCAAGAGACCCAGTACTTC CASSPHQTSGQETQYF TRBD2 TRBJ2-5 . TRBV5-4
TGTGCCAGCAGTGAATCGGGGGGATTCAATCAGCCCCAGCATTTT CASSESGGFNQPQHF . TRBJ1-5 once TRBV25-1
TGTGCCAGCAGTGACGTGACAGCTTACGAGCAGTACTTC CASSDVTAYEQYF . TRBJ2-7 . TRBV25-1
TGTGCCAGCAGTTTCAGCACTGAAGCTTTCTTT CASSFSTEAFF . TRBJ1-1 . TRBV12-3/TRBV12-4
TGTGCCAGCAGCACAGCCGGGACAGGCTCCTACGAGCAGTACTTC CASSTAGTGSYEQYF TRBD1 TRBJ2-7 few TRBV6-5
TGCAGCGTTGAACAAGGAGGCTACGAGCAGTACTTC CSVEQGGYEQYF . TRBJ2-7 . TRBV29-1
TGTGCCAGCAGCGTAGACGGCTATGGCTACACCTTC CASSVDGYGYTF . TRBJ1-2 few TRBV9
TGTGCCAGCAGCCAAGAGCGGGGGAATCAGCCCCAGCATTTT CASSQERGNQPQHF . TRBJ1-5 . TRBV3-1/TRBV3-2
TGTGCCAGCAGCATGGTGAAACTAGCCAAAAACATTCAGTACTTC CASSMVKLAKNIQYF . TRBJ2-4 . TRBV21-1
TGTGCCAGCAGTTCCGGTTGGACAGACGAAGCTTTCTTT CASSSGWTDEAFF . TRBJ1-1 . TRBV12-3/TRBV12-4